The present TCR beta chain was sequenced within a study of shared clonotypes between healthy human individuals (dated by TCRdb to between 2020 and 2021). In terms of the full investigation: The cohort included three men and a couple of women between 18 and 49 years of age. Blood TCR repertoires of a handful of healthy adults were deeply sequenced to estimate repertoire size and the extent of clonotype sharing between individuals. Different laboratories and diverse techniques were used to prepare libraries and sequence TCR repertoires, to increase sequencing depth and limit assay-specific biases. Leukapheresis yielded between about 0.9 and 8.9 billion PBMCs per donor.

From its cysteine to its phenylalanine, the CDR3 spans 13 amino acids. CDR3 DNA only is kept here, 39 bases in frame from base 1. The germline V gene supplies CDR1 SGHDT and CDR2 YYEEEE. The germline V and J ends show losses of 3 bases and 6 bases respectively, and no gene match explains 4 bases of the junction. Donors were healthy HIV-negative adults with no recently reported acute infections or vaccinations. Only Caucasian adults living in Nashville, Tennessee, USA were represented among the donors. In the unsorted samples, 85 million to 100 million PBMCs were counted, and genomic DNA was extracted using the QIAamp DNA Blood Mini kit. Blood was obtained by leukapheresis, after which PBMCs were separated by Ficoll-Histopaque density gradient centrifugation and cryopreserved in liquid nitrogen vapor phase. The research as a whole found: Sampling was limited to blood, and TCR repertoires in tissue likely differ from TCR repertoires in blood. Pairwise subsampling led to the expectation that sequencing depth would affect the degree of clonotype sharing among donors. Because the study included only a small number of donors, the genetic and exposure-history diversity represented was limited.

Using the deep immunoSEQ assay, TCR CDR3 regions were amplified from genomic DNA by multiplex PCR. For each cell subset, the extracted genomic DNA was distributed evenly across all wells of several immunoSEQ 96-well plates, and each plate served as one replicate. For unsorted PBMC, about 0.3 ug genomic DNA, equal to approximately 30,000 T cell genomes, was loaded into each replicate PCR. Genomic DNA from unsorted PBMC was sequenced over ten immunoSEQ deep assay plates. Purified libraries were measured with a Qubit 3.0 fluorometer, size-checked on a Bioanalyzer 2100, and measured again with the KAPA Library Quantification kit. Each immunoSEQ 96-well plate was sequenced on its own single-read 150-cycle Illumina NextSeq 550 flow cell. As for the original processing: Because the immunoSEQ output included only junctional sequences and no quality scores, the filtering could not be the same as the filtering used for full-length reads. Sequences were annotated with PyIR, a Python wrapper for IgBLAST v1.9, using IMGT germline references to assign V/J genes and CDR3. Reads were filtered out if the reads had weak V/J assignments (E-value above 1e-6), no CDR3, stop codons, out-of-frame junctions, or ambiguous translated residues. V3J clonotypes were defined by identical inferred V gene, J gene, and CDR3 amino acid sequence. To compute the percentage overlap between repertoires, the number of shared unique clonotypes was divided by the size of the smaller repertoire. Richness of each repertoire was evaluated using RTK rarefaction, the Chao1 estimator, and Recon v2.1 estimates of unobserved clonotypes. Here the immuneACCESS table is served through TCRdb, limited to in-frame sequences with V and J called. Missing clones are a known gap in these copies; in checked studies unresolved V genes cover under half, and the rest lacks a known reason. Clone size and V and J calls were adopted from that table, with D and trimming inferred from the DNA. A total of about half a million clones appear in this sample, approximately 84% of them only once. In total, the top ten clones hold more than 9.5% of the sample.

Regarding this clone: Its recognized antigen is unknown. No base quality information exists; no much larger clone differs at one position.

Sequenced material: PBMCs. Here the chain combines TRBV5-6 and TRBJ2-5, and TRBD1 matches 8 of the central bases. This TCR derives from a woman between 35 and 50 years old in good health. Some clones in this sample may be carry-over from other donors' samples. The CDR3 has the sequence CASSSGGWKTQYF. The DNA sequence reads TGTGCCAGCAGCTCAGGGGGCTGGAAGACCCAGTACTTC. The full variable domain, completed from the reference TRBV5-6 and TRBJ2-5 proteins outside the CDR3, reads DAGVTQSPTHLIKTRGQQVTLRCSPKSGHDTVSWYQQALGQGPQFIFQYYEEEERQRGNFPDRFSGHQFPNYSSELNVNALLLGDSALYLCASSSGGWKTQYFGPGTRLLVL.